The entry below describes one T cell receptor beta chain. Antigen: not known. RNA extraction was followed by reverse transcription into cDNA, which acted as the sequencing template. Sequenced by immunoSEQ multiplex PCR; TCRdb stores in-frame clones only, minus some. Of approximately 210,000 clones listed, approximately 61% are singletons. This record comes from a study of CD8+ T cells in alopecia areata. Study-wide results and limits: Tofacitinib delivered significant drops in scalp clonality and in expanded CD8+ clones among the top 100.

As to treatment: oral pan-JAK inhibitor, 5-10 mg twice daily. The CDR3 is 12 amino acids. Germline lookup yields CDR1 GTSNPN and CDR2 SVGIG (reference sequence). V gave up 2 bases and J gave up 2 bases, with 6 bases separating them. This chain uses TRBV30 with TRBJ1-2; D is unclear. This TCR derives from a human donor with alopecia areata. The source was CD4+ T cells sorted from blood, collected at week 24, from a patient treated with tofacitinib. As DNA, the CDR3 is TGTGCCTGGAGTATTGAAAACTATGGCTACACCTTC. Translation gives CAWSIENYGYTF. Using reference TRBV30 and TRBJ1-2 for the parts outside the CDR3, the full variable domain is SQTIHQWPATLVQPVGSPLSLECTVEGTSNPNLYWYRQAAGRGLQLLFYSVGIGQISSEVPQNLSASRPQDRQFILSSKKLLLSDSGFYLCAWSIENYGYTFGSGTRLTVV.